What follows are 24 T cell receptor beta chains derived from one specimen sequenced in a study of blood T cell repertoires in COVID-19. Clones were sequenced by immunoSEQ multiplex PCR, and TCRdb holds only the in-frame ones, with some missing. The sample gives approximately 69,000 clones, less than 85% of which show up once; about 20% is in the top ten. The material sequenced was peripheral blood. These receptors all stem from a man aged 55 to 70 with acute or convalescent COVID-19.

CDR3 bases: TGTGCCAGCTCAAGCCTAGCGGGAGGAAGCACAGATACGCAGTATTTT. Protein sequence: CASSSLAGGSTDTQYF. The chain uses TRBV18 and TRBJ2-3; 11 bases agree with TRBD2. This CDR3 spans 16 amino acids. With V trimmed by 5 bases and J by 0 bases, 4 bases remained unmatched. CDR1 is KGHSH and CDR2 is LQKENI in the germline V gene. Combining the CDR3 with reference TRBV18 and TRBJ2-3 gives the whole variable domain NAGVMQNPRHLVRRRGQEARLRCSPMKGHSHVYWYRQLPEEGLKFMVYLQKENIIDESGMPKERFSAEFPKEGPSILRIQQVVRGDSAAYFCASSSLAGGSTDTQYFGPGTRLTVL.

This clone came up a few times. The chain links TRBV7-9 to TRBJ1-2; tentative D call: TRBD1 (6 bases). This CDR3 region has 14 residues. Germline V lookup: CDR1 SEHNR, CDR2 FQNEAQ (reference sequence). The germline V and J ends were trimmed by 7 bases and 6 bases, with 18 bases remaining between them. The CDR3 sequence: CASIVWGQKDGYTF. The CDR3, as DNA: TGTGCCAGCATCGTCTGGGGGCAAAAGGATGGCTACACCTTC.

The CDR3 loop is CASSQGVEPNEKLFF. CDR3 nucleotides: TGTGCCAGTAGCCAAGGAGTCGAACCTAATGAAAAACTGTTTTTT. The chain joins TRBV19 to TRBJ1-4, with unresolved D. Germline assignment: CDR1 LNHDA and CDR2 SQIVND (reference sequence). The CDR3 is 15 residues long. Trimming shortened V by 6 bases and J by 3 bases, and 14 bases separated the two germline ends.

V usage is TRBV12-5 and J usage is TRBJ2-5; 9 positions agree with TRBD1. This CDR3 region has 14 residues. The germline gives CDR1 LGHNT, CDR2 FRNRAP. V lost 1 base and J lost 5; bases outside the gene matches: 2. The CDR3 protein is CASGLDTGGETQYF. CDR3 sequence (DNA): TGTGCTAGTGGTTTGGACACAGGGGGCGAGACCCAGTACTTC.

This chain uses TRBV2 with TRBJ2-5; maybe TRBD1 (5 bases). V was shortened by 7 bases and J by 2 bases, with 8 bases between the two germline ends. Germline-derived CDR1 and CDR2 are SNHLY and FYNNEI. The CDR3 spans 12 residues. CDR3 nucleotides: TGTGCCAGCAAGGGGTGGCAAGAGACCCAGTACTTC. Translated: CASKGWQETQYF.

This clone was observed a single time. The chain recombines TRBV7-9 with TRBJ2-2; D is possibly TRBD1 (6 bases). The length of the CDR3 is 12 residues. V shed 5 bases and J shed 7 bases, with 8 bases lying between them. From germline, CDR1 is SEHNR and CDR2 FQNEAQ (reference sequence). CDR3: CASSRTVGELFF. DNA of the CDR3: TGTGCCAGCAGCCGGACAGTCGGGGAGCTGTTTTTT.

In DNA form, the CDR3 reads TGTGCCAGCAGCGGGGACTCATTCTCTGGAAACACCATATATTTT. Translation gives CASSGDSFSGNTIYF. The genes are TRBV5-4 and TRBJ1-3, with D tentatively TRBD1 (5 bases). Germline V gives CDR1 SGHNT, CDR2 YYREEE (reference sequence). The CDR3 is made up of 15 amino acids. Trimming pared 4 bases from V and 0 bases from J, leaving 11 bases between.

The chain is built from TRBV19 and TRBJ2-4; possible D gene TRBD1, 7 bases. Trimming left V 7 bases short and J 7 bases short, with 20 bases between. The CDR3 runs to 15 residues. The germline gives CDR1 LNHDA, CDR2 SQIVND (reference sequence). CDR3 bases: TGTGCCAGTACCCCCTCCAACAGGGGAGGTAACATTCAGTACTTC. It yields the protein CASTPSNRGGNIQYF.

V is TRBV9 and J is TRBJ2-1; 7 bases map to TRBD2. The CDR3 loop spans 14 amino acids. The V segment lost 0 bases and the J segment 9 bases; nucleotides outside the gene matches: 6. Looked up from germline, CDR1 is SGDLS and CDR2 is YYNGEE. This CDR3 reads CASSVGRGLSEQFF. The CDR3 region has the DNA TGTGCCAGCAGCGTAGGGCGGGGGTTGAGTGAGCAGTTCTTC.

V usage is TRBV7-3 and J usage is TRBJ2-1, with TRBD2 as a possible D gene (6 bases). V was pared by 5 bases and J by 1 base, with 12 bases between. The V gene's germline CDR1 is SGHTA and CDR2 FQGTGA. CDR3 length equals 15 residues. CDR3 bases: TGTGCCAGCAGCCAAGGACTACCATCCTACAATGAGCAGTTCTTC. Protein sequence: CASSQGLPSYNEQFF. The entire variable domain, with the rest obtained from reference TRBV7-3 and TRBJ2-1, is as follows: GAGVSQTPSNKVTEKGKYVELRCDPISGHTALYWYRQSLGQGPEFLIYFQGTGAADDSGLPNDRFFAVRPEGSVSTLKIQRTERGDSAVYLCASSQGLPSYNEQFFGPGTRLTVL.

This clone has just one count. The chain employs TRBV5-1 and TRBJ2-7, with 7 bases identical to TRBD2. J was trimmed by 3 bases and V by 2 bases; bases with no gene match: 14. CDR1 and CDR2 from the germline V gene are SGHRS and YFSETQ. The CDR3 length is 17 residues. The CDR3 loop reads CASSLTTGGGSLYEQYF. The DNA of the CDR3 is TGCGCCAGCAGCTTAACTACCGGGGGAGGGTCTCTCTACGAGCAGTACTTC.

The chain links TRBV3-1 (or the pseudogene TRBV3-2) to TRBJ2-1; 7 nucleotides line up with TRBD2. CDR1 is LGHDT, CDR2 YNNKEL, per germline (reference sequence). This CDR3 region has 14 residues. J gave up 7 bases and V 2 bases, and 5 bases lay outside the gene matches. The CDR3 sequence: CASSQSGMGNEQFF. The CDR3 coding sequence is TGTGCCAGCAGCCAAAGCGGGATGGGTAATGAGCAGTTCTTC.

This clone was observed a single time. This chain links TRBV28 with TRBJ1-2; 9 positions match TRBD1. The CDR3 extends over 14 amino acids. The V gene end was trimmed by 4 bases and the J gene end by 8 bases; junction bases not matched to a gene: 8. The germline V gene encodes CDR1 MDHEN and CDR2 SYDVKM. This CDR3 is CASSSQGAGWGYTF. CDR3 coding DNA: TGTGCCAGCAGTTCACAGGGGGCGGGCTGGGGCTACACCTTC.

The chain recombines TRBV4-1 with TRBJ1-3; no reliable D call. The CDR3 length is 15 residues. Trimming stripped 0 bases from V and 3 bases from J, with 9 bases between. Germline lookup yields CDR1 MGHRA and CDR2 YSYEKL. CDR3 bases: TGCGCCAGCAGCCAAGATTTGTCGGGTGGAAACACCATATATTTT. This sequence encodes CASSQDLSGGNTIYF.

J is TRBJ1-3 and V is TRBV6-1; unclear D gene. In germline, CDR1 is MNHNS, CDR2 SASEGT. This CDR3 has 15 amino acids. The V end lost 5 bases, the J end lost 1 base, and 12 bases lay between the germline ends. The CDR3 protein is CASSNPGSSGNTIYF. In DNA form, the CDR3 reads TGTGCCAGCAGTAACCCAGGTTCATCTGGAAACACCATATATTTT.

CDR3 DNA: TGTGCCAGCAGCTCAACTACGGACAGGGGGCCGGGTGGCTACACCTTC. This encodes CASSSTTDRGPGGYTF. This chain joins TRBV11-2 and TRBJ1-2; 11 bases are shared with TRBD1. CDR1 SGHAT and CDR2 FQNNGV come from the germline V gene. CDR3 length equals 16 residues. Trimming cost V 4 bases and J 7 bases; bases outside gene matches: 11.

Note on this clone: The germline gene is not matched at one end of the junction; a read error may be the cause. The same CDR3 also results from other DNA sequences found in this sample. The genes are TRBV6-6 and TRBJ2-1; 7 positions match TRBD2. This CDR3 region has 16 residues. Germline CDR1 and CDR2: MNHNY and SVGAGI (reference sequence). CDR3 region: CASSPQTSRSYNEQFF. DNA for the CDR3: TGCGCCAGCAGTCCTCAGACTAGCCGATCCTACAATGAGCAGTTCTTC.

This clone was counted between two and nine times. The chain links TRBV7-2 to TRBJ2-1, with 10 bases aligning to TRBD2. Germline trimming cut 2 bases from V and 4 bases from J; bases unmatched to any gene: 2. This CDR3 spans 15 amino acids. The V gene's germline CDR1 is SGHTA and CDR2 FQGNSA. Here the CDR3 reads CASSLLAGAYNEQFF. The DNA for the CDR3 is TGTGCCAGCAGCTTACTAGCGGGGGCTTACAATGAGCAGTTCTTC. The whole variable domain, filled in from reference TRBV7-2 and TRBJ2-1, reads GAGVSQSPSNKVTEKGKDVELRCDPISGHTALYWYRQSLGQGLEFLIYFQGNSAPDKSGLPSDRFSAERTGGSVSTLTIQRTQQEDSAVYLCASSLLAGAYNEQFFGPGTRLTVL.

This clone was counted a few times. The V gene is TRBV1, the J gene TRBJ2-1; TRBD2 is the table's D call, not checked against the DNA. TRBV1 is a listed pseudogene. The CDR3 is made up of 16 amino acids. The CDR3 region is CTSSQDCPRGRDEQFF. CDR3 coding DNA: TGCACCAGCAGCCAAGATTGTCCTAGAGGTCGGGATGAGCAGTTCTTC.

The CDR3 sequence is CASSVGFGRDGANVLTF. CDR3 DNA sequence: TGTGCCAGCAGCGTAGGTTTCGGGAGGGATGGGGCCAACGTCCTGACTTTC. The J gene is TRBJ2-6, the V gene TRBV9, with 8 nucleotides matching TRBD2. The CDR3 has 17 amino acids. Germline loops: CDR1 SGDLS, CDR2 YYNGEE. V lost 0 bases, J lost 3 bases, and 5 bases stayed unmatched. The full variable domain, completed using reference TRBV9 and TRBJ2-6, is DSGVTQTPKHLITATGQRVTLRCSPRSGDLSVYWYQQSLDQGLQFLIQYYNGEERAKGNILERFSAQQFPDLHSELNLSSLELGDSALYFCASSVGFGRDGANVLTFGAGSRLTVL.

This clone was picked up a small number of times. CDR3 nucleotide sequence: TGCAGCGTTGCTGTGACTAGCATCCCCTACAATGAGCAGTTCTTC. Its protein is CSVAVTSIPYNEQFF. This chain links TRBV29-1 with TRBJ2-1; 7 positions match TRBD2. The CDR3 runs 15 residues. Germline-derived CDR1 and CDR2 are SQVTM and ANQGSEA. V shed 4 bases, J shed 2 bases, and the junction held 8 bases outside the gene matches.

The chain joins TRBV29-1 to TRBJ1-1, with 8 bases aligning to TRBD1. The V and J ends lost 2 bases and 4 bases, in that order; junction bases with no gene match: 6. Germline V gene lookup returns CDR1 SQVTM and CDR2 ANQGSEA. The CDR3 consists of 14 residues. As DNA, the CDR3 is TGCAGCGTTGAAAAGACAGGGGAGGCCACTGAAGCTTTCTTT. Protein sequence: CSVEKTGEATEAFF.

The rearrangement links TRBV27 to TRBJ1-6, with TRBD1 identical over 7 bases. Germline V gene lookup returns CDR1 MNHEY and CDR2 SMNVEV (reference sequence). The CDR3 consists of 15 residues. V shed 5 bases, J shed 5 bases, and the junction held 6 bases outside the gene matches. CDR3 protein: CASSPSDRNNSPLHF. The CDR3 nucleotides read TGTGCCAGCAGTCCGTCGGACAGGAATAATTCACCCCTCCACTTT.

V usage is TRBV7-7 and J usage is TRBJ2-1; D remains ambiguous. V gave up 2 bases and J gave up 0 bases, with 11 bases separating them. Per germline, CDR1 SSHAT and CDR2 FNYEAQ (reference sequence). There are 16 residues in the CDR3. The CDR3 sequence is CASSLQLVASYNEQFF. The CDR3 bases are TGTGCCAGCAGCTTACAGTTGGTAGCCTCCTACAATGAGCAGTTCTTC.